The 11 T cell receptor beta chains below all came from one sample that was sequenced in a study of synovial regulatory T cells in juvenile arthritis. Each patient with active arthritis gave synovial fluid along with matched peripheral blood. Measured with immunoSEQ multiplex PCR; TCRdb has only the in-frame clones, and not every one. Its table lists about 2,800 clones. The sample comprised Treg cells from the synovium. These receptors all come from a donor between 2 and 29 years old with juvenile idiopathic arthritis.

The V and J genes are TRBV7-6 and TRBJ2-2. The CDR3 is made up of 17 amino acids. There is no recorded DNA. Germline V gene data show CDR1 as SGHVS and CDR2 as FNYEAQ. The CDR3 sequence is CASSLVGGTHNTGELFF. Combining the CDR3 with reference TRBV7-6 and TRBJ2-2 gives the whole variable domain GAGVSQSPRYKVTKRGQDVALRCDPISGHVSLYWYRQALGQGPEFLTYFNYEAQQDKSGLPNDRFSAERPEGSISTLTIQRTEQRDSAMYRCASSLVGGTHNTGELFFGEGSRLTVL.

This chain connects TRBV5-1 to TRBJ2-2; the TRBD1 assignment by TCRdb is unverifiable without DNA. Looked up from germline, CDR1 is SGHRS and CDR2 is YFSETQ. The CDR3 has 14 residues. No DNA is recorded. The CDR3: CASSLGTGNGELFF.

By frequency, this clone is medium-sized. The V and J genes are TRBV5-4 and TRBJ1-2. There are 17 residues in the CDR3. DNA is not recorded here. The germline gives CDR1 SGHNT, CDR2 YYREEE (reference sequence). Here the CDR3 reads CASSDAQVRGIRDGYTF.

The V gene is TRBV4-1, the J gene TRBJ2-3. The CDR3 covers 16 residues. Only the protein is on record. CDR1 and CDR2 from the germline V gene are MGHRA and YSYEKL. This CDR3 reads CASSPFGLLGTDTQYF.

The CDR3 loop is CAWKKWEIDTQYF. This chain connects TRBV30 to TRBJ2-3; with no DNA, the TCRdb D assignment of TRBD2 cannot be verified. Germline V gene sequence: CDR1 GTSNPN, CDR2 SVGIG (reference sequence). This CDR3 is built from 13 residues. The entry carries no DNA sequence.

This clone shows up as medium-sized by frequency. The chain has TRBV14 and TRBJ1-5. This CDR3 comprises 13 residues. Only the protein sequence is given. Germline CDR1 SGHDN, CDR2 FVKESK. This chain's CDR3 is CASSQDYHQPQHF.

The chain uses TRBV2 and TRBJ1-2; as DNA is missing, the TRBD1 call by TCRdb cannot be tested. The germline CDR1 and CDR2 sequences are SNHLY and FYNNEI. The CDR3 length is 13 residues. The coding DNA is unavailable. This chain's CDR3 is CASKGQQNYGYTF.

The chain has TRBV6-5 and TRBJ1-1. This CDR3 has 14 residues. DNA is not recorded here. Germline V gene lookup returns CDR1 MNHEY and CDR2 SVGAGI. The CDR3 loop reads CASSPPQERSEAFF.

The rearrangement uses TRBV28 and TRBJ2-1; TCRdb designates TRBD1, a call that cannot be tested without DNA. The CDR3 loop spans 13 amino acids. Only the protein is on record. Looked up from germline, CDR1 is MDHEN and CDR2 is SYDVKM. CDR3 loop: CASSLSGGVKQFF.

V is TRBV4-2 and J is TRBJ1-5. There are 25 residues in the CDR3. The DNA is not on file. The germline V gene has CDR1 LGHNA and CDR2 YNFKEQ. CDR3 sequence reads: CASSQTDTLGLLGTPEHPPYQPQHF.

The chain is built from TRBV6-1 and TRBJ2-3; without DNA, the TCRdb call of TRBD2 cannot be checked. CDR1 and CDR2 from the germline V gene are MNHNS and SASEGT. There are 17 residues in the CDR3. No DNA sequence was recorded. CDR3 sequence reads: CASSEIWRLADTDTQYF.